This is a list of T cell receptor beta chains from one sample in a study of blood T cell repertoires in COVID-19. The data were produced by immunoSEQ multiplex PCR, yet TCRdb's version contains in-frame clones alone and is incomplete. The data contain 55,000 to 95,000 clones, roughly 80% of them seen just once; the ten biggest clones take up more than 20%. Sequences were obtained from peripheral blood. These receptors all come from a woman in her 70s with acute or convalescent COVID-19. The CDR3 runs from the conserved cysteine through the conserved F or W. A D gene is named only where the DNA matches it firmly. Size is omitted from some rows. Given values are once, few, many or a class for expanded clones.

clone_size	v_call	j_call	d_call	cdr3_nt	cdr3_aa
.	TRBV7-8	TRBJ1-3	TRBD1	TGTGCCAGCAGCTTAGCCCGGACAGGGTCTGGAAACACCATATATTTT	CASSLARTGSGNTIYF
.	TRBV28	TRBJ2-1	TRBD2	TGTGCCAGCAGTCGACTAGCGGGAGCGTTTAATGAGCAGTTCTTC	CASSRLAGAFNEQFF
few	TRBV11-3	TRBJ2-5	.	TGTGCCAGCAGCTTAGTGGCGGGGCCCCAAGAGACCCAGTACTTC	CASSLVAGPQETQYF
.	TRBV18	TRBJ1-6	TRBD1	TGTGCCAGCTCACCACGTGGGACAGGGTTGTCACCCCTCCACTTT	CASSPRGTGLSPLHF
once	TRBV5-1	TRBJ2-1	TRBD1	TGCGCCAGCAGCTTGGCTGGGACAGAATACAATGAGCAGTTCTTC	CASSLAGTEYNEQFF
.	TRBV29-1	TRBJ2-5	TRBD2	TGCAGCGTTGATCCCAGCGGGAGGGTGGGAGAGACCCAGTACTTC	CSVDPSGRVGETQYF
.	TRBV9	TRBJ2-3	TRBD1	TGTGCCAGCAGCCCCAATCCAGGGGGCGTGCCAGATACGCAGTATTTT	CASSPNPGGVPDTQYF
few	TRBV6-5	TRBJ1-2	TRBD1	TGTGCCAGCGAGGGGACAGGGCGAGGGGGTGGCTACACCTTC	CASEGTGRGGGYTF
.	TRBV2	TRBJ1-2	TRBD1	TGTGCCAGCAGTGATAATAGGGGGCGCGGGGATGGCTACACCTTC	CASSDNRGRGDGYTF
.	TRBV3-1/TRBV3-2	TRBJ2-1	.	TGTGCCAGCAGCCAAGACTCCCTCTCTTACAATGAGCAGTTCTTC	CASSQDSLSYNEQFF
.	TRBV5-1	TRBJ2-1	TRBD1	TGCGCCAGCAGCTTGGCTCGGGACAGGACCAATGAGCAGTTCTTC	CASSLARDRTNEQFF
.	TRBV12-5	TRBJ1-2	.	TGTGCTAGTGGTTTGCCCCTCGGGGAGGGGGGGAGCTATGGCTACACCTTC	CASGLPLGEGGSYGYTF
.	TRBV6-1	TRBJ1-3	.	TGTGCCAGCAGTGAATCGGGGGGGGGAAACACCATATATTTT	CASSESGGGNTIYF
.	TRBV3-1/TRBV3-2	TRBJ2-2	.	TGTGCCAGCAGCCCAGGGCGTGGCTATTCCACCGGGGAGCTGTTTTTT	CASSPGRGYSTGELFF
.	TRBV4-1	TRBJ2-3	.	TGCGCCAGCAGCCAAGGGCCCGATACGCAGTATTTT	CASSQGPDTQYF
.	TRBV11-2	TRBJ2-1	TRBD1	TGTGCCAGCAGCCGACGCCCGAGGGGGCAGAAGATTGAGCAGTTCTTC	CASSRRPRGQKIEQFF
.	TRBV7-2	TRBJ1-5	TRBD1	TGTGCCAGCAGCAACAGACAGGGTGGGCCCCAGCATTTT	CASSNRQGGPQHF
.	TRBV28	TRBJ1-1	.	TGTGCCAGCAGTTTAGGTTCGCGGAAGAACACTGAAGCTTTCTTT	CASSLGSRKNTEAFF